This paragraph reports one TCR beta chain. Its matching antigen is unknown. The protocol was immunoSEQ multiplex PCR, while the TCRdb copy is restricted to in-frame clones and leaves out a portion. The sample records about a million clones, 60% to 80% being singletons. This sample was taken from a study of shared clonotypes between healthy human individuals. Findings and caveats of the study: Against clonotypes common to all four donors, non-shared ones had lower generation probabilities.

CDR1 and CDR2 from the germline V gene are SNHLY and FYNNEI. This CDR3 is 14 amino acids long. V dropped 5 bases and J dropped 1 base, with 9 bases sitting between them. This clonotype was sampled from a young man in good health. Some clones in this sample may be carry-over from other donors' samples. Input material: memory CD4+ T cells from PBMCs. The subset here: CD45RA-negative fraction. V and J are TRBV2 and TRBJ1-5; tentative D call: TRBD1 (5 bases). The CDR3 is CASSSGRSNQPQHF. The DNA for the CDR3 is TGTGCCAGCAGTTCAGGGAGGAGCAATCAGCCCCAGCATTTT. Full variable domain (remainder filled in from reference TRBV2 and TRBJ1-5): EPEVTQTPSHQVTQMGQEVILRCVPISNHLYFYWYRQILGQKVEFLVSFYNNEISEKSEIFDDQFSVERPDGSNFTLKIRSTKLEDSAMYFCASSSGRSNQPQHFGDGTRLSIL.